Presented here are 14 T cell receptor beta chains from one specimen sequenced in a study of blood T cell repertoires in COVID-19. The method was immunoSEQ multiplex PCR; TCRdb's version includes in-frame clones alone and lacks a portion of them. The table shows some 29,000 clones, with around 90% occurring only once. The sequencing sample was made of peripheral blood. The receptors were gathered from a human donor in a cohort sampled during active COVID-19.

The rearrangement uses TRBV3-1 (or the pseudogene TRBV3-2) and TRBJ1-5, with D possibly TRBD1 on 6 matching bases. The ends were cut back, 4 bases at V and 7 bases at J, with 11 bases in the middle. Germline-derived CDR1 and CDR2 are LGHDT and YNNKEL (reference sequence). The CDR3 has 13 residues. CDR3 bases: TGTGCCAGCAGCCTGGGGGCGCGGCAGCCCCAGCATTTT. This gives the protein CASSLGARQPQHF.

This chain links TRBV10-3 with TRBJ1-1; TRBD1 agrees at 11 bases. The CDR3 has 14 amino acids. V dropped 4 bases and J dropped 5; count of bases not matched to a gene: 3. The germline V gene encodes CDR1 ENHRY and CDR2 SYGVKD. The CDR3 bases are TGTGCCATCAGTGGGGGACAGGGGGAGACTGAAGCTTTCTTT. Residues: CAISGGQGETEAFF.

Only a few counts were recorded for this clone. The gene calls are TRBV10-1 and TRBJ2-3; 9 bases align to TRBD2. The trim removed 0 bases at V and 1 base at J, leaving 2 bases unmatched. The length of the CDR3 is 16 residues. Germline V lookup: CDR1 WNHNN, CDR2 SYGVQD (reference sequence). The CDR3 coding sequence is TGCGCCAGCAGTGAGTCGATAGCGGGGGGCACAGATACGCAGTATTTT. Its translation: CASSESIAGGTDTQYF.

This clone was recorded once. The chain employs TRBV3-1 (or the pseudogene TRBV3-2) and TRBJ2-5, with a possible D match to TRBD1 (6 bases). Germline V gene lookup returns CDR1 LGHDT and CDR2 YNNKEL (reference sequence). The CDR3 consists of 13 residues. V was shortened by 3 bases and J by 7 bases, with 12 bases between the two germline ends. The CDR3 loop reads CASSQNRVGTQYF. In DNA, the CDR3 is TGTGCCAGCAGCCAGAACAGGGTTGGGACCCAGTACTTC.

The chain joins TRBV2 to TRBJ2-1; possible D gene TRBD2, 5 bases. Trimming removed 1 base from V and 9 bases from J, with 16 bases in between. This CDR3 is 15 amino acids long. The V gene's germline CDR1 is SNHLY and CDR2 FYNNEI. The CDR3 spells CASSEDDYLASEQFF. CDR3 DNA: TGTGCCAGCAGTGAAGACGACTACTTAGCTTCTGAGCAGTTCTTC.

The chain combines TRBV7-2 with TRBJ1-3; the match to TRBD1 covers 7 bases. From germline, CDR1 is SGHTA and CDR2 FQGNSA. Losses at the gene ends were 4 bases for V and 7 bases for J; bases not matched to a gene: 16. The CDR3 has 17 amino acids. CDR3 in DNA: TGTGCCAGCAGCTCCACCAATCCGGGACAGAGTTTCAACACCATATATTTT. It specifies CASSSTNPGQSFNTIYF.

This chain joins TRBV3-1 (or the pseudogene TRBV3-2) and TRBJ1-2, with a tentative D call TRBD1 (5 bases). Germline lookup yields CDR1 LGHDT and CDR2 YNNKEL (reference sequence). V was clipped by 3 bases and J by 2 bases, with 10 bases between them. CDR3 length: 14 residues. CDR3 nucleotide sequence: TGTGCCAGCAGCCACCTGACAGCCAACTATGGCTACACCTTC. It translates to CASSHLTANYGYTF.

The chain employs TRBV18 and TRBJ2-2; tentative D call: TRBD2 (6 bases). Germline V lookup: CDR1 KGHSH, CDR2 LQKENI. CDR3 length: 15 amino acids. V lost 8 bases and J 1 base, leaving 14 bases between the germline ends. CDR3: CASADGGKNTGELFF. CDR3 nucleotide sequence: TGTGCCAGCGCGGATGGCGGGAAGAACACCGGGGAGCTGTTTTTT.

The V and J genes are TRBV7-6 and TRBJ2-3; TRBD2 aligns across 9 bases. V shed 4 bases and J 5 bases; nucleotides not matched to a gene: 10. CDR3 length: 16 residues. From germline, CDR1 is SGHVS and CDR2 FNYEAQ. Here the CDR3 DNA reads TGTGCCAGCAGCTCCCTACCGGCTAGCGGGGTAGATACGCAGTATTTT. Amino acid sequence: CASSSLPASGVDTQYF.

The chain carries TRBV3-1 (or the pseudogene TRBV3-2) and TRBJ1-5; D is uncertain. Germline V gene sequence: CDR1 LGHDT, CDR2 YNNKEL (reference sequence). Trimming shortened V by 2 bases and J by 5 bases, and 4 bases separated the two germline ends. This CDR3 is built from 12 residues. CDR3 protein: CASSQPDQPQHF. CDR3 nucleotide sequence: TGTGCCAGCAGCCAACCCGATCAGCCCCAGCATTTT.

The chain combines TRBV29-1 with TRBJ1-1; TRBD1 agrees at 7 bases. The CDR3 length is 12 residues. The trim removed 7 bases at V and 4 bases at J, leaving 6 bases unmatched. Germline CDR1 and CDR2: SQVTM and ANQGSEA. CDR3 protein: CSATGYATEAFF. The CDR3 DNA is TGCAGCGCGACAGGGTACGCCACTGAAGCTTTCTTT.

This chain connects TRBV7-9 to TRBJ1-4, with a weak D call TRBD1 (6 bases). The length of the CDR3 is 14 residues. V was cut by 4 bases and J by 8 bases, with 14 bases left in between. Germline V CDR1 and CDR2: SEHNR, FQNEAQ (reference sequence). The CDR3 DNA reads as TGTGCCAGCAGCTCTGGACAGTGGGGAGAAAAACTGTTTTTT. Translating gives CASSSGQWGEKLFF.

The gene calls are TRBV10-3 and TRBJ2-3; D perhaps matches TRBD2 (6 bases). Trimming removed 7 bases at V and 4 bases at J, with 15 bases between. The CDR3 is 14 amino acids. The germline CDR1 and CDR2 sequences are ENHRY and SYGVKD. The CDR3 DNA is TGTGCCATCACCCGGGACCCGGGGGCAGATACGCAGTATTTT. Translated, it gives CAITRDPGADTQYF.

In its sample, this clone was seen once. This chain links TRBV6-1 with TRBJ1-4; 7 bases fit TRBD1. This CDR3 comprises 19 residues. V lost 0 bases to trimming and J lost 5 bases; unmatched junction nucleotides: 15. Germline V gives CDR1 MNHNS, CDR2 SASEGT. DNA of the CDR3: TGTGCCAGCAGTGAAGCGCCATGGGACAGATTGGGTGGGAATGAAAAACTGTTTTTT. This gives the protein CASSEAPWDRLGGNEKLFF.